This entry concerns a single T cell receptor (beta chain). The data were obtained in a study of control samples from healthy donors and cancer patients. The CDR3 runs 16 residues. CDR1 and CDR2 from the germline V gene are ENHRY and SYGVKD. The V and J ends lost 0 bases and 7 bases respectively, with 13 bases between them. Profiled with immunoSEQ multiplex PCR; TCRdb holds only in-frame clones, not every one. The sample records about 130,000 clones, about 90% being singletons. Material for sequencing was blood. The sequence was collected from a woman in her forties or fifties in good health. The rearrangement links TRBV10-3 to TRBJ1-6; D not certain. The chain's CDR3 is CAISESGFSSNSPLHF. Written as DNA, the CDR3 is TGTGCCATCAGTGAGTCGGGTTTCAGCTCCAATTCACCCCTCCACTTT.